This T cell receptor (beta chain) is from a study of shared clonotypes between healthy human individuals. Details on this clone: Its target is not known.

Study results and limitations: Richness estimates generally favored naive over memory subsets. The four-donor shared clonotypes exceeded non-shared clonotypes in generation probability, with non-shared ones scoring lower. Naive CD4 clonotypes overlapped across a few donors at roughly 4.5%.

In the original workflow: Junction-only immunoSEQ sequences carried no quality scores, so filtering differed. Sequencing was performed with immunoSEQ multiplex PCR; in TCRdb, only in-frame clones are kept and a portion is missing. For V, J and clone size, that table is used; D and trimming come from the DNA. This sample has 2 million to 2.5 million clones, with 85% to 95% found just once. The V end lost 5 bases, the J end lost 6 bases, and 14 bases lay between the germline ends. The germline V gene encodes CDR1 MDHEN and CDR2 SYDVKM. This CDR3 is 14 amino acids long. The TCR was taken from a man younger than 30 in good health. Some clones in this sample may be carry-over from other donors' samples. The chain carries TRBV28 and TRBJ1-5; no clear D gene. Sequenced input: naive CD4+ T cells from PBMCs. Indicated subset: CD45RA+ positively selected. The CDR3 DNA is TGTGCCAGCAGTCCGGCTGAACGGGGTCAGCCCCAGCATTTT. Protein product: CASSPAERGQPQHF.